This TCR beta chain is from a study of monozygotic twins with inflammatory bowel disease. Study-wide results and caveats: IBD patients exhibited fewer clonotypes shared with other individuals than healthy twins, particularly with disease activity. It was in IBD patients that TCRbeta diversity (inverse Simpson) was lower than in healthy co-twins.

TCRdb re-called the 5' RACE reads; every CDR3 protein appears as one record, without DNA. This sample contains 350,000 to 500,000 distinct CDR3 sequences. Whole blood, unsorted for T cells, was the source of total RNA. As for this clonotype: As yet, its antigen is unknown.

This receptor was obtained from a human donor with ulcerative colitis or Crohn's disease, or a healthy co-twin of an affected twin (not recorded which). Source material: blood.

CDR3 loop: CASSFTGGGPDTQYF. V usage is TRBV5-1 and J usage is TRBJ2-3; TCRdb's assignment of TRBD1 cannot be checked, as there is no DNA. CDR1 is SGHRS and CDR2 is YFSETQ in the germline V gene. This CDR3 is 15 amino acids long.